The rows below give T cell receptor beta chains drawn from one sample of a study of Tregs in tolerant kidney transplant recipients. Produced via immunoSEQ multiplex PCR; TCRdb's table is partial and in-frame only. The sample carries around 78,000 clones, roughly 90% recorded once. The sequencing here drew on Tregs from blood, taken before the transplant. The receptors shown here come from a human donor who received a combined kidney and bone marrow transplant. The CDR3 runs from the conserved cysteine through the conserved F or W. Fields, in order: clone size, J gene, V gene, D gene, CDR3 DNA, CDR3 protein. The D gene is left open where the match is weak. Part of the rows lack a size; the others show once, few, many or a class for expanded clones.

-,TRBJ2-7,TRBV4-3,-,TGCGCCAGCAGCCAAGAGGTGCTGATTGAGCAGTACTTC,CASSQEVLIEQYF
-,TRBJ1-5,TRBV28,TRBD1,TGTGCCAGCAGTTCCACACAGGGGGGGAGCAATCAGCCCCAGCATTTT,CASSSTQGGSNQPQHF
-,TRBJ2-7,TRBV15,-,TGTGCCACCAGCAAACTGGACGGTGCTTACGAGCAGTACTTC,CATSKLDGAYEQYF
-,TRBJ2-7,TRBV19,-,TGTGCCAGTTTCCGAGTGGGAGGCTCCTACGAGCAGTACTTC,CASFRVGGSYEQYF
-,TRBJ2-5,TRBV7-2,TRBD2,TGTGCCAGCAGCCTTCCCGGGGGCGGGAGGGCGGAGACCCAGTACTTC,CASSLPGGGRAETQYF
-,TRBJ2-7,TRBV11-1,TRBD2,TGTGCCAGCAGCTTAGGTAATAGCGGGTTCGGCGAGCAGTACTTC,CASSLGNSGFGEQYF
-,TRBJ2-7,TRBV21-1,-,TGTGCCAGCAGCAAAGGAGGTGCGGGAGTATCCTACGAGCAGTACTTC,CASSKGGAGVSYEQYF
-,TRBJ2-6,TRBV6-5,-,TGTGCCAGCAGGCGGGGCACTGGGGCCAACGTCCTGACTTTC,CASRRGTGANVLTF
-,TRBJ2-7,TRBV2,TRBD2,TGTGCCAGCAGCGATAGAGCGGGAGGGCCCAACGAGCAGTACTTC,CASSDRAGGPNEQYF
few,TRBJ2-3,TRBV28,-,TGTGCCAGCAGTCCTCGACAGGATACGCAGTATTTT,CASSPRQDTQYF
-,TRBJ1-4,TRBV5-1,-,TGCGCCAGCAGCATTGGGTCCCAGGGCGTGAGCAATGAAAAACTGTTTTTT,CASSIGSQGVSNEKLFF
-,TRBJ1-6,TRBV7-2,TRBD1,TGTGCCAGCAGCCCCGGACAGGGTCTACCACCCCTCCACTTT,CASSPGQGLPPLHF
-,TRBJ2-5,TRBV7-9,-,TGTGCCAGCAGGCCTTATCGGGGGGCCGGATCAATTCAAGAGACCCAGTACTTC,CASRPYRGAGSIQETQYF
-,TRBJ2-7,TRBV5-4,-,TGTGCCAGCAGCTTGGGGACAGCGCATTCCTACGAGCAGTACTTC,CASSLGTAHSYEQYF
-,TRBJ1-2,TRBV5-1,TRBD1,TGCGCCAGCAGCCTATCCGCCGCGGGACAGGGTGGCTACACCTTC,CASSLSAAGQGGYTF
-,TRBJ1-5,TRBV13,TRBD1,TGTGCCAGCAGCCCCACGTCCCGGGACAGGTTCGATCAGCCCCAGCATTTT,CASSPTSRDRFDQPQHF
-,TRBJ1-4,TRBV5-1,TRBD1,TGCGCCAGCAGCTTGTGGCAGGGGGGTGAAAAACTGTTTTTT,CASSLWQGGEKLFF
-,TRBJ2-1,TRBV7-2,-,TGTGCCAGCAGCTTACCCGTCTACAATGAGCAGTTCTTC,CASSLPVYNEQFF
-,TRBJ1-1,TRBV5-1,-,TGCGCCAGCAAGGACGACAGTCTCACTGAAGCTTTCTTT,CASKDDSLTEAFF
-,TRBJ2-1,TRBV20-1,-,TGCAGTGCTAGGAACCCTTTAGAGCAGTTCTTC,CSARNPLEQFF
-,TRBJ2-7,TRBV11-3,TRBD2,TGTGCCAGCAGCCGTCCGACTAGCGGGAGGCCGAACTACGAGCAGTACTTC,CASSRPTSGRPNYEQYF
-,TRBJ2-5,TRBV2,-,TGTGCCAGCAAAGGGGGCGGGAGTGGGGAGACCCAGTACTTC,CASKGGGSGETQYF
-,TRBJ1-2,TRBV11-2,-,TGTGCCAGCAGCTTAGTGGTCTCAGTTCATGGCTACACCTTC,CASSLVVSVHGYTF
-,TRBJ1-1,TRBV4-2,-,TGTGCCAGCAGCCTAGAGGACAGGAACACTGAAGCTTTCTTT,CASSLEDRNTEAFF
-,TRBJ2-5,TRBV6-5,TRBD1,TGTGCCAGCAGTCGGACAGGGGGGAAAGAGACCCAGTACTTC,CASSRTGGKETQYF
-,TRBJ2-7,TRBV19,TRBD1,TGTGCCAGTAGTCCTAGGACAGGGGGCAGGTACGAGCAGTACTTC,CASSPRTGGRYEQYF
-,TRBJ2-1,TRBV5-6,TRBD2,TGTGCCAGCAGCGCGAGCGGGAGCTCCTACAATGAGCAGTTCTTC,CASSASGSSYNEQFF
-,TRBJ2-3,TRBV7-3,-,TGTGCCAGCAGCTTCAGGGGCGGAGGGCCCTCCACAGATACGCAGTATTTT,CASSFRGGGPSTDTQYF
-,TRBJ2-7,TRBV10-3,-,TGTGCCATCAGTGACGGGAAAAGCGCCACCTACGAGCAGTACTTC,CAISDGKSATYEQYF
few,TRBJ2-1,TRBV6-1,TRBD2,TGTGCCAGCAGTGCCATAGCGGGAGTGGGCAATGAGCAGTTCTTC,CASSAIAGVGNEQFF
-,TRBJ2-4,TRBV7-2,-,TGTGCCAGCAGCTCCGGGCCCTCGAACATTCAGTACTTC,CASSSGPSNIQYF
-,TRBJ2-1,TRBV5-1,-,TGCGCCAGCAGCTTGTCAGGGCCCTACAATGAGCAGTTCTTC,CASSLSGPYNEQFF
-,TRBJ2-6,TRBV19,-,TGTGCCAGTAGTATAGATGGCACCCGGGGGGCCAACGTCCTGACTTTC,CASSIDGTRGANVLTF
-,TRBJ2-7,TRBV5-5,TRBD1,TGTGCCAGCAGCTCGACAGGGGTCCAGCAGTACTTC,CASSSTGVQQYF
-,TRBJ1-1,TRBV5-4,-,TGTGCCAGCAGCTTCGCAGGGGTTACTGAAGCTTTCTTT,CASSFAGVTEAFF
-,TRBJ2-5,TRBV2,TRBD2,TGTGCCAGCCCCAGGGTCATTAGCGGGACGGCTAGAGGGGAGACCCAGTACTTC,CASPRVISGTARGETQYF
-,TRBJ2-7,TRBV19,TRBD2,TGTGCCAGTAGTCTAGCGGGAGGATTGCCGACCTACGAGCAATACTTC,CASSLAGGLPTYEQYF
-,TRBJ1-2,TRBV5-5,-,TGTGCCAGCAGCTTTACTTCCCACTATGGCTACACCTTC,CASSFTSHYGYTF
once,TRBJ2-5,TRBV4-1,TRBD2,TGCGCCAGCAGCCAAGGACTAGCGGGAGACGGGGAGACCCAGTACTTC,CASSQGLAGDGETQYF
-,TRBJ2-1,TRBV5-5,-,TGTGCCAGCAGCAGCCTGACAGGAACCAATGAGCAGTTCTTC,CASSSLTGTNEQFF